This is a list of T cell receptor beta chains from one sample in a study of radiotherapy plus CTLA-4 blockade in lung cancer. Here immunoSEQ multiplex PCR was the method, and the copy in TCRdb shows in-frame clones only, minus some. The data hold about 60,000 clones, with roughly four fifths observed a single time. The source was peripheral blood, collected from a patient treated with radiotherapy plus ipilimumab. The receptors stem from a human donor with non-small cell lung cancer who had a partial response to radiotherapy plus ipilimumab. Both conserved end residues are part of each CDR3.

TRBV25-1,TRBJ1-2,CASSEQGARYGYTF
TRBV29-1,TRBJ2-2,CSVGGRNAGELFF
TRBV2,TRBJ1-5,CASSEYKTNQPQHF
TRBV13,TRBJ2-5,CASSPNDQETQYF
TRBV11-2,TRBJ1-1,CASSLLYRTEAFF
TRBV10-3,TRBJ1-2,CAISESPESNYGYTF
TRBV28,TRBJ2-3,CASSYTPDTQYF
TRBV18,TRBJ2-5,CASSAGGSQETQYF
TRBV4-2,TRBJ2-2,CASSRGLAEDTGELFF
TRBV27,TRBJ2-1,CASSPGQGLSFGNEQFF
TRBV28,TRBJ1-2,CASGQGARYGYTF
TRBV11-3,TRBJ2-7,CASSSSLSDGGRGEQYF
TRBV28,TRBJ2-7,CASSLFGTGEDEQYF
TRBV4-1,TRBJ1-2,CASSRGQGTNYGYTF
TRBV18,TRBJ2-7,CASSPDTDEQYF
TRBV6-6,TRBJ2-7,CASSPVGREQYF
TRBV11-1,TRBJ2-7,CASSLRGPSYEQYF